The entry below describes one T cell receptor beta chain. The CDR3 is 15 amino acids. V was pared by 2 bases and J by 8 bases, with 3 bases of the junction left unmatched. Germline CDR1 reads MDHEN; CDR2 reads SYDVKM. This specimen comes from a study of blood T cell repertoires in COVID-19. Turning to the study itself: Donors in the United States, Italy and Spain gave samples during acute or convalescent COVID-19. T cells, B-cell-depleted T cells, or PBMCs provided the cDNA or gDNA that served as material.

Under the authors' procedure: The assay estimated nucleated cells by amplifying reference gene primers. Clones were read by immunoSEQ multiplex PCR, and TCRdb kept only the in-frame ones, dropping some. For V, J and clone size, that table is used; D and trimming come from the DNA. This sample has 23,000 or so clones, with approximately 94% found just once. This chain links TRBV28 with TRBJ1-6, with 10 bases fitting TRBD1. The origin of this receptor is a woman in her forties or fifties with active COVID-19. Source material: peripheral blood. CDR3 amino acids: CASSLKGTGDSPLHF. CDR3 in DNA: TGTGCCAGCAGTTTAAAGGGGACAGGGGATTCACCCCTCCACTTT.